Listed here are 6 T cell receptor beta chains from one sample, sequenced in a study of Ad26.COV2.S vaccination and SARS-CoV-2 variants. The treatment here: about 20 received Ad26.COV2.S at low or high dose, single or two shots; 5 received placebo; per-sample allocation not given. Day 63 after the first vaccine or placebo injection was the time point for sampling. Measured with immunoSEQ multiplex PCR; TCRdb has only the in-frame clones, and not every one. The sample carries roughly 300,000 clones, approximately 86% recorded once. Sequencing was performed on peripheral blood, taken in a trial of Ad26.COV2.S vaccine versus placebo. The source of these receptors is a person aged 18-60 years who received the Ad26.COV2.S COVID-19 vaccine or a placebo.

The chain has TRBV6-2 or TRBV6-3 and TRBJ1-6; D might be TRBD1 (5 bases). The CDR3 spans 17 residues. Germline CDR1 is MNHEY and CDR2 is SVGEGT. Trimming stripped 2 bases from V and 3 bases from J, with 14 bases between. CDR3 DNA: TGTGCCAGCAGTTACCCGGGACGGACGAACTATAATTCACCCCTCCACTTT. Amino acids: CASSYPGRTNYNSPLHF.

The V gene is TRBV20-1, the J gene TRBJ2-7; D gene unclear. The CDR3 covers 9 residues. V lost 6 bases and J 3 bases, leaving 3 bases between the germline ends. Germline V lookup: CDR1 DFQATT, CDR2 SNEGSKA (reference sequence). CDR3 region: CSAFYEQYF. The CDR3 region has the DNA TGCAGTGCATTCTACGAGCAGTACTTC.

V is TRBV18 and J is TRBJ1-3; perhaps TRBD1 as D (5 bases). V was clipped by 4 bases and J by 0 bases, with 16 bases between them. Per germline, CDR1 KGHSH and CDR2 LQKENI. This CDR3 comprises 17 residues. As DNA, the CDR3 is TGTGCCAGCTCACGCCCCGTGGGACGGAACTCTGGAAACACCATATATTTT. It codes for CASSRPVGRNSGNTIYF.

V gene TRBV11-3 combines with J gene TRBJ2-1; 10 nucleotides agree with TRBD1. CDR1 is SGHNT and CDR2 is YENEEA in the germline V gene. This CDR3 comprises 17 residues. J gave up 0 bases and V 5 bases, and 7 bases lay outside the gene matches. The CDR3 is CASSQGQGMSSYNEQFF. The CDR3 DNA reads TGTGCCAGCAGCCAGGGACAGGGGATGAGCTCCTACAATGAGCAGTTCTTC.

V and J are TRBV4-3 and TRBJ2-2; D is ambiguous. V was trimmed by 0 bases and J by 6 bases, leaving 11 bases between them. The germline CDR1 and CDR2 sequences are LGHNA and YSLEER. The CDR3 is 15 amino acids. The CDR3 nucleotides are TGCGCCAGCAGCCAAGATAGACCGGACCCCGGGGAGCTGTTTTTT. Translation: CASSQDRPDPGELFF.

The genes are TRBV6-2 or TRBV6-3 and TRBJ2-7; 10 positions match TRBD1. This CDR3 contains 17 residues. Germline V gene data show CDR1 as MNHEY and CDR2 as SVGEGT. Trimming at V came to 2 bases and at J to 2 bases, leaving 9 bases not matched to a gene. The CDR3 DNA reads TGTGCCAGCAGTTACGGGGACAGGGGACTCGGAACCTACGAGCAGTACTTC. It yields the protein CASSYGDRGLGTYEQYF.